One sample yielded the 8 T cell receptor beta chains listed below, sequenced in a study of T cell repertoires in cytomegalovirus infection. TCRdb re-called the reads through MiXCR, storing one row per CDR3 protein. The sample has around 740,000 distinct CDR3 sequences, 35% seen once. Sequencing input: PBMCs. The receptor set was obtained from a human donor in good health (CMV status not recorded). Some clones in this sample may be carry-over from other donors' samples.

This clonotype has only a few counts. This chain uses TRBV10-3 with TRBJ1-1; D is possibly TRBD1 (6 bases). The ends were cut back, 11 bases at V and 5 bases at J, with 18 bases in the middle. The germline V gene encodes CDR1 ENHRY and CDR2 SYGVKD. The CDR3 length is 13 residues. Here the CDR3 reads CALREQGRTEAFF. The CDR3 DNA follows: TGTGCCTTAAGGGAGCAGGGGCGGACTGAAGCTTTCTTT.

This clonotype was seen only a few times. The rearrangement uses TRBV7-2 and TRBJ1-1, with a tentative D call TRBD1 (6 bases). The CDR3 runs 12 residues. V lost 6 bases, J lost 11 bases, and 16 bases lay in between. CDR1 SGHTA and CDR2 FQGNSA come from the germline V gene. Written as DNA, the CDR3 is TGTGCCAGCAGACCCGGGTGGGGGCGGGCTTTCTTT. This encodes CASRPGWGRAFF.

This clonotype occurred a few times. This sequence joins TRBV28 and TRBJ1-5, with TRBD1 as a possible D gene (6 bases). Trimming took off 5 bases at V and 1 base at J, with 15 bases between the two ends. The CDR3 length is 16 residues. Germline CDR1 is MDHEN and CDR2 is SYDVKM. The CDR3 loop reads CASSPPWTVSNQPQHF. The CDR3 nucleotides are TGTGCCAGCAGTCCCCCCTGGACAGTAAGCAATCAGCCCCAGCATTTT.

This clonotype was counted a few times. This chain links TRBV7-3 with TRBJ1-1; D unclear. The V and J ends lost 3 bases and 6 bases respectively, with 11 bases between them. Germline lookup yields CDR1 SGHTA and CDR2 FQGTGA. The CDR3 contains 13 residues. Here the CDR3 reads CASSFSVKAEAFF. In DNA, the CDR3 is TGTGCCAGCAGCTTTTCAGTAAAAGCTGAAGCTTTCTTT.

This clonotype has at least ten counts. The chain is built from TRBV7-8 and TRBJ2-1; D might be TRBD1 or TRBD2, each matching 5 bases. CDR1 SGHVS and CDR2 FQNEAQ come from the germline V gene. This CDR3 contains 16 residues. The V gene lost 2 bases and the J gene lost 5 bases, with 16 bases spanning the gap. The CDR3 here is CASSLSLPGPHNEQFF. CDR3 bases: TGTGCCAGCAGCTTAAGTTTACCGGGACCCCACAATGAGCAGTTCTTC.

This clonotype appeared a single time. The chain combines TRBV7-3 with TRBJ2-1; TRBD1 is a possible D gene (5 bases). The CDR3 sequence is 12 residues long. The V and J ends lost 4 bases and 8 bases respectively, with 9 bases between them. Germline V gives CDR1 SGHTA, CDR2 FQGTGA. The CDR3 spells CASSSTEDEQFF. The CDR3 DNA is TGTGCCAGCAGCTCGACAGAAGATGAGCAGTTCTTC.

V usage is TRBV5-4 and J usage is TRBJ2-3; D may match TRBD1 or TRBD2 (5 bases each). Germline CDR1 and CDR2: SGHNT and YYREEE (reference sequence). V was trimmed by 4 bases and J by 2 bases, leaving 17 bases between them. This CDR3 comprises 16 residues. CDR3 in amino acids: CASSNRLGPTTDTQYF. The DNA for the CDR3 is TGTGCCAGCAGCAACAGACTGGGACCCACCACAGATACGCAGTATTTT.

This clonotype showed up just a few times. The chain employs TRBV10-3 and TRBJ2-3, with 8 bases matching TRBD1. The CDR3 runs 14 residues. Germline V gene sequence: CDR1 ENHRY, CDR2 SYGVKD. V trimming: 6 bases; J trimming: 0 bases; junction bases outside the gene matches: 2. The CDR3 reads CAIRGQESTDTQYF. CDR3 in DNA: TGTGCCATCAGGGGACAGGAGAGCACAGATACGCAGTATTTT.